A selection of T cell receptor beta chains follows, all from one sample in a study of CD8 T cells in ankylosing spondylitis. TCRdb re-called the 5' RACE reads through MiXCR, storing one row per CDR3 protein. The sample has roughly 100,000 distinct CDR3 sequences, roughly 8.3% seen once. The material sequenced was blood, either unsorted or a sorted T cell fraction (not recorded which). These receptors originate from a male donor with ankylosing spondylitis or in good health (not recorded which). Both conserved end residues are part of each CDR3. The D gene is left open where the match is weak. Clone size is stated in some rows and not others, as once, few, many or a class when expanded.

D gene: TRBD1; J gene: TRBJ2-7; V gene: TRBV12-3/TRBV12-4; clone size: many; CDR3 protein: CASSLAWTGGEQYF; CDR3 DNA: TGTGCCAGCAGTTTAGCTTGGACAGGGGGCGAGCAGTACTTC
D gene: TRBD2; J gene: TRBJ2-3; V gene: TRBV11-2; clone size: many; CDR3 protein: CASSLIAGFTDTQYF; CDR3 DNA: TGTGCCAGCTCCTTAATAGCGGGATTTACAGATACGCAGTATTTT
D gene: -; J gene: TRBJ2-2; V gene: TRBV3-1; clone size: many; CDR3 protein: CASSQGGSGELFF; CDR3 DNA: TGTGCCAGCAGCCAAGGGGGATCCGGGGAGCTGTTTTTT
D gene: -; J gene: TRBJ2-7; V gene: TRBV7-8; clone size: many; CDR3 protein: CASNKGLDYEQYF; CDR3 DNA: TGTGCCAGCAATAAGGGCTTAGACTACGAGCAGTACTTC
D gene: TRBD1; J gene: TRBJ2-7; V gene: TRBV4-3; clone size: many; CDR3 protein: CASSQRGQETAYEQYF; CDR3 DNA: TGCGCCAGCAGCCAGAGAGGACAGGAGACCGCCTACGAGCAGTACTTC
D gene: -; J gene: TRBJ2-5; V gene: TRBV18; clone size: -; CDR3 protein: CASSATAIDIRETQYF; CDR3 DNA: TGTGCCAGCTCAGCCACGGCGATCGACATAAGGGAGACCCAGTACTTC
D gene: TRBD2; J gene: TRBJ2-5; V gene: TRBV20-1; clone size: many; CDR3 protein: CSALPGLAGETQYF; CDR3 DNA: TGCAGTGCTCTACCGGGACTAGCGGGGGAGACCCAGTACTTC
D gene: TRBD1; J gene: TRBJ1-3; V gene: TRBV29-1; clone size: -; CDR3 protein: CSVEDRTGAAGNTIYF; CDR3 DNA: TGCAGCGTTGAAGATCGAACAGGGGCAGCTGGAAACACCATATATTTT
D gene: -; J gene: TRBJ1-1; V gene: TRBV7-2; clone size: once; CDR3 protein: CASSEDRNTEAFF; CDR3 DNA: TGTGCCAGCAGCGAAGACAGGAACACTGAAGCTTTCTTT
D gene: -; J gene: TRBJ2-1; V gene: TRBV27; clone size: many; CDR3 protein: CASSSSPGQNEQFF; CDR3 DNA: TGTGCCAGCAGTTCCTCCCCCGGGCAAAATGAGCAGTTCTTC
D gene: -; J gene: TRBJ2-3; V gene: TRBV9; clone size: many; CDR3 protein: CASSGLYSTDTQYF; CDR3 DNA: TGTGCCAGCAGCGGGCTGTATAGCACAGATACGCAGTATTTT
D gene: -; J gene: TRBJ2-1; V gene: TRBV20-1; clone size: many; CDR3 protein: CSAREVWDEQFF; CDR3 DNA: TGCAGTGCTAGGGAGGTTTGGGATGAGCAGTTCTTC
D gene: -; J gene: TRBJ2-7; V gene: TRBV12-3/TRBV12-4; clone size: many; CDR3 protein: CASSLQQAWDYEQYF; CDR3 DNA: TGTGCCAGCAGTTTACAGCAGGCCTGGGATTACGAGCAGTACTTC
D gene: TRBD1; J gene: TRBJ1-2; V gene: TRBV29-1; clone size: many; CDR3 protein: CSVEQGTGLGYTF; CDR3 DNA: TGCAGCGTTGAACAGGGGACAGGGTTGGGCTACACCTTC
D gene: TRBD1; J gene: TRBJ1-5; V gene: TRBV2; clone size: -; CDR3 protein: CASMWDRTKGARDF; CDR3 DNA: TGTGCCAGCATGTGGGACAGGACAAAAGGAGCACGAGATTTT
D gene: -; J gene: TRBJ1-1; V gene: TRBV7-2; clone size: many; CDR3 protein: CASSITLGSEAFF; CDR3 DNA: TGTGCCAGCAGCATAACCCTGGGGAGTGAAGCTTTCTTT
D gene: TRBD2; J gene: TRBJ2-1; V gene: TRBV29-1; clone size: many; CDR3 protein: CSALAGGPNEQFF; CDR3 DNA: TGCAGCGCCTTAGCGGGAGGCCCAAATGAGCAGTTCTTC
D gene: -; J gene: TRBJ1-2; V gene: TRBV7-2; clone size: many; CDR3 protein: CASSLIQSNYGYTF; CDR3 DNA: TGTGCCAGCAGCTTAATACAGTCGAACTATGGCTACACCTTC
D gene: TRBD1; J gene: TRBJ1-1; V gene: TRBV29-1; clone size: many; CDR3 protein: CSVERTGLSTEAFF; CDR3 DNA: TGCAGCGTTGAAAGGACAGGCCTGAGCACTGAAGCTTTCTTT
D gene: TRBD2; J gene: TRBJ2-2; V gene: TRBV29-1; clone size: many; CDR3 protein: CSVEVRGSNTGELFF; CDR3 DNA: TGCAGCGTTGAAGTGCGGGGGTCGAACACCGGGGAGCTGTTTTTT
D gene: TRBD2; J gene: TRBJ2-7; V gene: TRBV3-1; clone size: many; CDR3 protein: CASSPHTSGVRYF; CDR3 DNA: TGTGCCAGCAGCCCCCACACTAGCGGCGTAAGGTACTTC
D gene: -; J gene: TRBJ1-6; V gene: TRBV5-6; clone size: many; CDR3 protein: CASSVFSDSPLHF; CDR3 DNA: TGTGCCAGCAGCGTGTTTTCGGATTCACCCCTCCACTTT
D gene: TRBD1; J gene: TRBJ1-1; V gene: TRBV12-3/TRBV12-4; clone size: many; CDR3 protein: CASSFGGQGGTEAFF; CDR3 DNA: TGTGCCAGCAGTTTTGGGGGACAGGGCGGGACTGAAGCTTTCTTT
D gene: -; J gene: TRBJ2-5; V gene: TRBV20-1; clone size: many; CDR3 protein: CSAFGQLEETQYF; CDR3 DNA: TGCAGTGCCTTCGGACAGCTTGAAGAGACCCAGTACTTC
D gene: -; J gene: TRBJ1-5; V gene: TRBV7-2; clone size: many; CDR3 protein: CASSRSGGNNQPQHF; CDR3 DNA: TGTGCCAGCAGCCGGTCGGGCGGGAACAATCAGCCCCAGCATTTT
D gene: -; J gene: TRBJ2-2; V gene: TRBV30; clone size: -; CDR3 protein: CAWSNMDTGELFF; CDR3 DNA: TGTGCCTGGAGTAATATGGACACCGGGGAGCTGTTTTTT
D gene: -; J gene: TRBJ2-6; V gene: TRBV29-1; clone size: many; CDR3 protein: CSVGAGSGANVLTF; CDR3 DNA: TGCAGCGTTGGGGCAGGGTCTGGGGCCAACGTCCTGACTTTC
D gene: -; J gene: TRBJ1-2; V gene: TRBV29-1; clone size: many; CDR3 protein: CSVQRRANRDYGYTF; CDR3 DNA: TGCAGCGTGCAACGGCGGGCAAACAGGGATTATGGCTACACCTTC
D gene: -; J gene: TRBJ1-5; V gene: TRBV21-1; clone size: -; CDR3 protein: CAGKGSQPQHF; CDR3 DNA: TGTGCCGGCAAAGGGAGCCAGCCCCAGCATTTT
D gene: TRBD2; J gene: TRBJ2-3; V gene: TRBV7-7; clone size: -; CDR3 protein: CASSPSGATDTQYF; CDR3 DNA: TGTGCTAGCAGCCCTAGCGGGGCCACAGATACGCAGTATTTT
D gene: TRBD2; J gene: TRBJ2-3; V gene: TRBV7-2; clone size: many; CDR3 protein: CASSWASGHTDTQYF; CDR3 DNA: TGTGCCAGCAGCTGGGCTAGCGGACACACAGATACGCAGTATTTT
D gene: -; J gene: TRBJ1-5; V gene: TRBV5-5; clone size: many; CDR3 protein: CASSLVPGSNQPQHF; CDR3 DNA: TGTGCCAGCAGCTTGGTTCCGGGAAGCAATCAGCCCCAGCATTTT
D gene: -; J gene: TRBJ1-1; V gene: TRBV7-8; clone size: many; CDR3 protein: CASSLRSTTGTEAFF; CDR3 DNA: TGTGCCAGCAGCTTAAGGTCAACCACGGGGACTGAAGCTTTCTTT
D gene: TRBD2; J gene: TRBJ2-5; V gene: TRBV20-1; clone size: many; CDR3 protein: CSARDKASGSPGPAKETQYF; CDR3 DNA: TGCAGTGCTAGAGATAAGGCCAGCGGGAGTCCCGGGCCGGCAAAAGAGACCCAGTACTTC
D gene: TRBD1; J gene: TRBJ1-5; V gene: TRBV5-5; clone size: many; CDR3 protein: CASSLDRVQPQHF; CDR3 DNA: TGTGCCAGCAGTTTAGACAGGGTTCAGCCCCAGCATTTT
D gene: -; J gene: TRBJ1-1; V gene: TRBV9; clone size: -; CDR3 protein: CASSVVTKGPMNTEAFF; CDR3 DNA: TGTGCCAGCAGCGTAGTAACCAAGGGCCCCATGAACACTGAAGCTTTCTTT
D gene: -; J gene: TRBJ2-2; V gene: TRBV20-1; clone size: many; CDR3 protein: CSAGGPLNTGELFF; CDR3 DNA: TGCAGTGCGGGGGGACCCCTCAACACCGGGGAGCTGTTTTTT
D gene: TRBD1; J gene: TRBJ2-7; V gene: TRBV6-2/TRBV6-3; clone size: many; CDR3 protein: CASRRQGMGSYEQYF; CDR3 DNA: TGTGCCAGCAGAAGACAGGGCATGGGCTCCTACGAGCAGTACTTC
D gene: -; J gene: TRBJ2-3; V gene: TRBV5-1; clone size: many; CDR3 protein: CASSGDTYTDTQYF; CDR3 DNA: TGCGCCAGCAGCGGGGACACCTACACAGATACGCAGTATTTT
D gene: -; J gene: TRBJ2-7; V gene: TRBV12-3/TRBV12-4; clone size: many; CDR3 protein: CASSQMYEQYF; CDR3 DNA: TGTGCCAGCAGCCAAATGTACGAGCAGTACTTC
D gene: TRBD1; J gene: TRBJ2-1; V gene: TRBV4-2; clone size: many; CDR3 protein: CASRATGTGFYNEQFF; CDR3 DNA: TGTGCCAGCAGGGCGACCGGGACAGGGTTCTACAATGAGCAGTTCTTC
D gene: TRBD2; J gene: TRBJ2-5; V gene: TRBV20-1; clone size: many; CDR3 protein: CSAIRTSGSVGETQYF; CDR3 DNA: TGCAGTGCTATCAGGACTAGCGGGAGTGTGGGAGAGACCCAGTACTTC
D gene: -; J gene: TRBJ2-5; V gene: TRBV12-3/TRBV12-4; clone size: many; CDR3 protein: CASKHWTYEGTQYF; CDR3 DNA: TGTGCCAGCAAACACTGGACGTACGAGGGGACCCAGTACTTC
D gene: -; J gene: TRBJ2-4; V gene: TRBV20-1; clone size: many; CDR3 protein: CSADNTLGGAKNIQYF; CDR3 DNA: TGCAGTGCCGACAACACCCTAGGAGGGGCCAAAAACATTCAGTACTTC
D gene: TRBD2; J gene: TRBJ2-4; V gene: TRBV4-1; clone size: many; CDR3 protein: CASSPGRAVGRQNIQYF; CDR3 DNA: TGCGCCAGCAGCCCAGGGAGGGCAGTGGGGCGTCAAAACATTCAGTACTTC
D gene: -; J gene: TRBJ2-1; V gene: TRBV24-1; clone size: many; CDR3 protein: CAPPTRSRHNEQFF; CDR3 DNA: TGTGCCCCCCCTACTAGGAGCCGTCACAATGAGCAGTTCTTC
D gene: -; J gene: TRBJ2-5; V gene: TRBV7-3; clone size: few; CDR3 protein: CASSLTGSLETQYF; CDR3 DNA: TGTGCCAGCAGCTTAACGGGTTCGTTGGAGACCCAGTACTTC
D gene: TRBD2; J gene: TRBJ2-1; V gene: TRBV5-1; clone size: few; CDR3 protein: CASSGGLAGGVGEQFF; CDR3 DNA: TGCGCCAGCAGCGGTGGACTAGCGGGAGGGGTGGGTGAGCAGTTCTTC
D gene: -; J gene: TRBJ2-5; V gene: TRBV6-2/TRBV6-3; clone size: many; CDR3 protein: CASSNSPETQYF; CDR3 DNA: TGTGCCAGCAGTAACAGCCCAGAGACCCAGTACTTC
D gene: -; J gene: TRBJ2-7; V gene: TRBV4-2; clone size: few; CDR3 protein: CASSQTVLRTYEQYF; CDR3 DNA: TGTGCCAGCAGCCAGACGGTACTCCGGACCTACGAGCAGTACTTC
D gene: -; J gene: TRBJ2-7; V gene: TRBV5-1; clone size: many; CDR3 protein: CASGWTGSYEQYF; CDR3 DNA: TGCGCCAGCGGCTGGACCGGCTCCTACGAGCAGTACTTC